These T cell receptor beta chains were read from a single sample in a study of GPR56 and killer-like receptors on CD4 memory cells. TCRdb reprocessed the reads, keeping one entry per CDR3 protein, no DNA. This sample's clone table lists more than 2,000 distinct CDR3 sequences. The specimen sequenced was memory CD4+ T cells from blood. Receptors were obtained from a human donor in good health. Both conserved end residues are part of each CDR3. A clone size is listed for some rows: how often the clone was seen (once, few, many), or a class if it is expanded.

clone size: -
CDR3 length: 12
J gene: TRBJ1-3
V gene: TRBV12-3/TRBV12-4
CDR3 protein: CASRPRPGTIYF

clone size: -
CDR3 length: 12
J gene: TRBJ2-1
V gene: TRBV12-3/TRBV12-4
CDR3 protein: CASSTGVSEQFF

clone size: -
CDR3 length: 11
J gene: TRBJ2-7
V gene: TRBV28
CDR3 protein: CASRFHYEQYF

clone size: -
CDR3 length: 14
J gene: TRBJ2-7
V gene: TRBV20-1
CDR3 protein: CSARETGAPYEQYF

clone size: -
CDR3 length: 14
J gene: TRBJ2-5
V gene: TRBV28
CDR3 protein: CASSLRASGETQYF

clone size: medium-sized
CDR3 length: 12
J gene: TRBJ1-3
V gene: TRBV7-2
CDR3 protein: CASSYSGNTIYF

clone size: medium-sized
CDR3 length: 14
J gene: TRBJ1-1
V gene: TRBV18
CDR3 protein: CASSPGGSVTEAFF

clone size: -
CDR3 length: 14
J gene: TRBJ2-7
V gene: TRBV18
CDR3 protein: CASSPPGQFYEQYF

clone size: -
CDR3 length: 14
J gene: TRBJ1-1
V gene: TRBV11-2
CDR3 protein: CASSSTPLRVGAFF

clone size: -
CDR3 length: 13
J gene: TRBJ2-5
V gene: TRBV19
CDR3 protein: CASRPIGGETQYF

clone size: large
CDR3 length: 13
J gene: TRBJ1-1
V gene: TRBV19
CDR3 protein: CASSTDRGTEAFF

clone size: -
CDR3 length: 18
J gene: TRBJ2-1
V gene: TRBV12-3/TRBV12-4
CDR3 protein: CASRVLGVSGSGYNEQFF

clone size: medium-sized
CDR3 length: 16
J gene: TRBJ1-4
V gene: TRBV12-3/TRBV12-4
CDR3 protein: CASSFFAGATNEKLFF

clone size: -
CDR3 length: 13
J gene: TRBJ1-4
V gene: TRBV24-1
CDR3 protein: CATSKGGDEKLFF

clone size: -
CDR3 length: 16
J gene: TRBJ2-5
V gene: TRBV4-1
CDR3 protein: CASSQDSRLIQETQYF

clone size: medium-sized
CDR3 length: 15
J gene: TRBJ2-7
V gene: TRBV6-5
CDR3 protein: CASSYRTRRPYEQYF

clone size: medium-sized
CDR3 length: 16
J gene: TRBJ1-3
V gene: TRBV18
CDR3 protein: CASSPQIEGSGNTIYF

clone size: large
CDR3 length: 13
J gene: TRBJ1-5
V gene: TRBV6-1
CDR3 protein: CASKEQGNQPQHF

clone size: -
CDR3 length: 16
J gene: TRBJ2-1
V gene: TRBV27
CDR3 protein: CASSPFPLCSYNEQFF

clone size: medium-sized
CDR3 length: 16
J gene: TRBJ2-4
V gene: TRBV27
CDR3 protein: CASSLSPAGAKNIQYF

clone size: medium-sized
CDR3 length: 17
J gene: TRBJ1-2
V gene: TRBV15
CDR3 protein: CATSLPGQGVASYGYTF

clone size: medium-sized
CDR3 length: 12
J gene: TRBJ1-5
V gene: TRBV7-2
CDR3 protein: CASSLSNQPQHF

clone size: medium-sized
CDR3 length: 14
J gene: TRBJ2-7
V gene: TRBV6-1
CDR3 protein: CASTLGAPRGEQYF

clone size: -
CDR3 length: 14
J gene: TRBJ2-2
V gene: TRBV6-6
CDR3 protein: CASYLLGNTGELFF

clone size: medium-sized
CDR3 length: 16
J gene: TRBJ2-5
V gene: TRBV7-3
CDR3 protein: CASSPASGGAWETQYF

clone size: medium-sized
CDR3 length: 15
J gene: TRBJ1-5
V gene: TRBV7-2
CDR3 protein: CASSSSYGDTQPQHF

clone size: medium-sized
CDR3 length: 14
J gene: TRBJ2-7
V gene: TRBV27
CDR3 protein: CASRFRTYSYEQYF

clone size: -
CDR3 length: 12
J gene: TRBJ1-2
V gene: TRBV20-1
CDR3 protein: CSARSRNYGYTF

clone size: large
CDR3 length: 18
J gene: TRBJ1-2
V gene: TRBV24-1
CDR3 protein: CATSAPTGGTPGISGYTF

clone size: -
CDR3 length: 15
J gene: TRBJ2-7
V gene: TRBV29-1
CDR3 protein: CSAGDLYGVPYEQYF

clone size: -
CDR3 length: 15
J gene: TRBJ1-2
V gene: TRBV5-1
CDR3 protein: CASSLGDRGLLGYTF

clone size: large
CDR3 length: 16
J gene: TRBJ1-2
V gene: TRBV6-6
CDR3 protein: CASSYSDHRIFYGYTF

clone size: medium-sized
CDR3 length: 16
J gene: TRBJ1-1
V gene: TRBV10-3
CDR3 protein: CAISEFGQGAFGEAFF

clone size: -
CDR3 length: 20
J gene: TRBJ2-4
V gene: TRBV15
CDR3 protein: CATSRELAGVLGLAKNIQYF

clone size: -
CDR3 length: 15
J gene: TRBJ2-7
V gene: TRBV20-1
CDR3 protein: CSAMGKSGARYEQYF

clone size: -
CDR3 length: 16
J gene: TRBJ1-5
V gene: TRBV6-2/TRBV6-3
CDR3 protein: CASYGSGGRGNQPQHF

clone size: medium-sized
CDR3 length: 13
J gene: TRBJ1-2
V gene: TRBV30
CDR3 protein: CAWSVQGGLGYTF

clone size: -
CDR3 length: 16
J gene: TRBJ1-6
V gene: TRBV27
CDR3 protein: CASTPRGNSYNSPLHF

clone size: large
CDR3 length: 15
J gene: TRBJ1-2
V gene: TRBV10-3
CDR3 protein: CAISDEGQPAYGYTF

clone size: -
CDR3 length: 14
J gene: TRBJ1-5
V gene: TRBV18
CDR3 protein: CASSPWDGNQPQHF

clone size: -
CDR3 length: 11
J gene: TRBJ1-1
V gene: TRBV20-1
CDR3 protein: CSASSGLEAFF

clone size: large
CDR3 length: 16
J gene: TRBJ2-1
V gene: TRBV6-2/TRBV6-3
CDR3 protein: CASYRTPGLALYEQFF